This T cell receptor (beta chain) was identified during a study of vaccination and CD4 T cells after COVID-19. The Oncomine TCR Beta short-read assay sequenced DNA from cultured CD4+ T cells. TCRdb re-called the PCR reads with MiXCR, one entry per CDR3 protein. This table holds 15,000 or so distinct CDR3 sequences, about 48% found once. This CDR3 is built from 13 residues. V was clipped by 2 bases and J by 0 bases, with 4 bases between them. Germline assignment: CDR1 MNHEY and CDR2 SVGEGT. Noted treatment: approximately nine-day PBMC culture with coronavirus spike peptide pools or control peptides (ViraFEST assay). The sample holds a few counts of this clonotype. The antigen remains unidentified.

Sequenced here: CD4+ T cells from blood, cultured in vitro, sampled before SARS-CoV-2 vaccination. The source of this sequence is a human donor who had recovered from COVID-19. V usage is TRBV6-2 or TRBV6-3 and J usage is TRBJ1-2; D gene unclear. In DNA, the CDR3 is TGTGCCAGCAGTTACGACGCTAACTATGGCTACACCTTC. Protein: CASSYDANYGYTF.